This TCR beta chain emerged from a study of blood T cell repertoires in COVID-19. The CDR3 totals 16 residues. Germline-derived CDR1 and CDR2 are SNHLY and FYNNEI. The V and J ends lost 1 base and 1 base respectively, with 13 bases between them. The protocol was immunoSEQ multiplex PCR, while the TCRdb copy is restricted to in-frame clones and leaves out a portion. The table has approximately 120,000 clones, more than 75% seen once. This receptor was obtained from a woman aged 50 to 60 who had recovered from COVID-19. This chain uses TRBV2 with TRBJ2-5; D possibly corresponds to TRBD1 (5 bases). The sequencing sample was made of peripheral blood. CDR3 in DNA: TGTGCCAGCAGTGAAGGGCAGGGCGAAGTCCAAGAGACCCAGTACTTC. Protein product: CASSEGQGEVQETQYF. Full variable domain (remainder filled in from reference TRBV2 and TRBJ2-5): EPEVTQTPSHQVTQMGQEVILRCVPISNHLYFYWYRQILGQKVEFLVSFYNNEISEKSEIFDDQFSVERPDGSNFTLKIRSTKLEDSAMYFCASSEGQGEVQETQYFGPGTRLLVL.